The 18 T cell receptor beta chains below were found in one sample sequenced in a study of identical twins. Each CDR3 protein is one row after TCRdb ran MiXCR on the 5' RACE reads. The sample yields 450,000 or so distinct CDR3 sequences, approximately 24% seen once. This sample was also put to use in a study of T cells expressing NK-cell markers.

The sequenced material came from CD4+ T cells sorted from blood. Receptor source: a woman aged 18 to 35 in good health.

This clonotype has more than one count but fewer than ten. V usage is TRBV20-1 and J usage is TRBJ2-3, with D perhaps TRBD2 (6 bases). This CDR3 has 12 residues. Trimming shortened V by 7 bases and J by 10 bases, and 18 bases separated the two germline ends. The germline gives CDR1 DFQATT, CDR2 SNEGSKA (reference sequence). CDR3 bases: TGCAGTGTTGCAACGAATAGCGGATCGCAGTATTTT. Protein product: CSVATNSGSQYF.

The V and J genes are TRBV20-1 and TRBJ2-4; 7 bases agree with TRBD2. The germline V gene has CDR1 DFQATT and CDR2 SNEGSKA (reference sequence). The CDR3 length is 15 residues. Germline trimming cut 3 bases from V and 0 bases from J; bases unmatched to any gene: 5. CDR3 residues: CSASGASGAKNIQYF. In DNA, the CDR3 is TGCAGTGCTAGTGGGGCTAGCGGAGCCAAAAACATTCAGTACTTC.

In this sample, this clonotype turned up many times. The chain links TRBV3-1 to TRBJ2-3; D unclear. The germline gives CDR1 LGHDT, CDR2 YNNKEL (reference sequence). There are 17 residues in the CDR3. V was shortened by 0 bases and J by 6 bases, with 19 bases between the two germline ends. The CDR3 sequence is CASSQDLGGTARDTQYF. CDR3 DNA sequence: TGTGCCAGCAGCCAAGATCTTGGCGGTACGGCGAGGGATACGCAGTATTTT.

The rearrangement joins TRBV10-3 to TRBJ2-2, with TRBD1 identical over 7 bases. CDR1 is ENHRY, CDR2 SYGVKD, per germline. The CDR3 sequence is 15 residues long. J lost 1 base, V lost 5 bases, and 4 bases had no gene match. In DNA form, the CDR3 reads TGTGCCATCAGTATTGGGACAGTGAACACCGGGGAGCTGTTTTTT. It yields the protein CAISIGTVNTGELFF.

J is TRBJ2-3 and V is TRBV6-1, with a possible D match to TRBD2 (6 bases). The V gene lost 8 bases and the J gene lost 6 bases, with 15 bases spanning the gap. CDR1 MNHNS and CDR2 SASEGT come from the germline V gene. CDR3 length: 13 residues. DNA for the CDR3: TGTGCCAGCTTGCGGGACGGGAAGGATACGCAGTATTTT. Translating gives CASLRDGKDTQYF.

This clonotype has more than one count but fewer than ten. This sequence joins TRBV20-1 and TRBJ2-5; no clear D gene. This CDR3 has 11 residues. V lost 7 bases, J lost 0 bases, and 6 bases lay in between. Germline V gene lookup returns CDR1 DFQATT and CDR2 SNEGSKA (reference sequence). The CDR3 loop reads CSGGDQETQYF. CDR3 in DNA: TGCAGTGGTGGGGACCAAGAGACCCAGTACTTC.

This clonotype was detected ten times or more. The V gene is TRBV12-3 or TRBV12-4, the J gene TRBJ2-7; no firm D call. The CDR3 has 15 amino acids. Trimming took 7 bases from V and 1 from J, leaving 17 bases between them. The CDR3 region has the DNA TGTGCCAGCACCTCCCTTGCATATGGGTCCTACGAGCAGTACTTC. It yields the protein CASTSLAYGSYEQYF.

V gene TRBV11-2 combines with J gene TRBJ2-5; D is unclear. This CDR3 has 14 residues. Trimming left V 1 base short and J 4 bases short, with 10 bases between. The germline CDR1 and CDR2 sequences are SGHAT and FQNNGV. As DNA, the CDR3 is TGTGCCAGCAGCTTAGGGGGTGGGCCAGAGACCCAGTACTTC. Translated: CASSLGGGPETQYF.

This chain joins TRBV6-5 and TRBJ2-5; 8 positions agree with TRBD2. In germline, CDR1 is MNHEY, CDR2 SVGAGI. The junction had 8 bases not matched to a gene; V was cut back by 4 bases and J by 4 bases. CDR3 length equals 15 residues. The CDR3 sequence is CASSSLERELETQYF. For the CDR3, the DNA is TGTGCCAGCAGTTCCCTCGAGCGGGAGTTAGAGACCCAGTACTTC.

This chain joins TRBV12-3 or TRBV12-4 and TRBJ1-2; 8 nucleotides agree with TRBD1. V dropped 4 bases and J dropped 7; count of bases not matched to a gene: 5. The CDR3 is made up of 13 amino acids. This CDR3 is CASSSRGLGGYTF. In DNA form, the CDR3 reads TGTGCCAGCAGTTCCAGGGGGCTTGGTGGCTACACCTTC.

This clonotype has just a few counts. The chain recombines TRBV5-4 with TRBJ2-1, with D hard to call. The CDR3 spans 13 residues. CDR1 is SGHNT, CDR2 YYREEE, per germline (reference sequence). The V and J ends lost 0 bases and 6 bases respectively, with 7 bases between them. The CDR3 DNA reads TGTGCCAGCAGCTTGGCCGGGCTCAATGAGCAGTTCTTC. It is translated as CASSLAGLNEQFF. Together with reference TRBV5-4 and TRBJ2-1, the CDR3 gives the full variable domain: ETGVTQSPTHLIKTRGQQVTLRCSSQSGHNTVSWYQQALGQGPQFIFQYYREEENGRGNFPPRFSGLQFPNYSSELNVNALELDDSALYLCASSLAGLNEQFFGPGTRLTVL.

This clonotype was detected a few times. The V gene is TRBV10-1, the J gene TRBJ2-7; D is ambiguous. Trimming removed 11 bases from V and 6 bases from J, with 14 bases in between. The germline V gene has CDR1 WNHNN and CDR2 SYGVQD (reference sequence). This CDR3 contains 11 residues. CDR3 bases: TGCGCCGGGAAGACACCCCCCGAGCAGTACTTC. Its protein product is CAGKTPPEQYF.

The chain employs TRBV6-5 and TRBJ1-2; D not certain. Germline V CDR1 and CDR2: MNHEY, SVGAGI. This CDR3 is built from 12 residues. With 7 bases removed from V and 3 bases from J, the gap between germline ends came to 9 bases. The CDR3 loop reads CASNQLYYGYTF. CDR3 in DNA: TGTGCCAGCAATCAGTTATACTATGGCTACACCTTC.

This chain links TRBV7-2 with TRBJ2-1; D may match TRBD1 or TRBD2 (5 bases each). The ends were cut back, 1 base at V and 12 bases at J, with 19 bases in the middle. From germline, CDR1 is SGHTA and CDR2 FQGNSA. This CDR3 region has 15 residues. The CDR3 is CASSLVAWDQVGQFF. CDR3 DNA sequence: TGTGCCAGCAGCTTAGTGGCGTGGGACCAGGTGGGGCAGTTCTTC.

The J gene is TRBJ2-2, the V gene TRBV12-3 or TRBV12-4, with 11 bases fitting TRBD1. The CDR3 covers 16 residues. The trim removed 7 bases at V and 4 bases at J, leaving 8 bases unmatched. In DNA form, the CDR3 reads TGTGCCAGCACCCAGGGACAGGGGGGTCCCACCGGGGAGCTGTTTTTT. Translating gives CASTQGQGGPTGELFF.

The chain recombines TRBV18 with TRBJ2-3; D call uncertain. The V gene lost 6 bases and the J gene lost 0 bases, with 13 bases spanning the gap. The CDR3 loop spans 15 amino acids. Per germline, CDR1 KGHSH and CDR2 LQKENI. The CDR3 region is CASSGNSASTDTQYF. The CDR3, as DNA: TGTGCCAGCTCCGGCAACAGCGCTAGCACAGATACGCAGTATTTT.

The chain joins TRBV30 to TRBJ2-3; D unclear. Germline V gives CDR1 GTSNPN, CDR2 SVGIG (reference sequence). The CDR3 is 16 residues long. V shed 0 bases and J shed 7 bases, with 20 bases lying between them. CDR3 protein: CAWSVVIRGDFYTQYF. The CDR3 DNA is TGTGCCTGGAGTGTGGTTATCCGAGGTGACTTCTATACGCAGTATTTT.

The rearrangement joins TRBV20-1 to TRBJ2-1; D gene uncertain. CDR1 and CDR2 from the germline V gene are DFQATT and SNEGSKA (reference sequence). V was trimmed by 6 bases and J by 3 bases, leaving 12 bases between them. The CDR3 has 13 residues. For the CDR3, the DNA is TGCAGTGCCCTCCGTTCGTTCTACAATGAGCAGTTCTTC. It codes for CSALRSFYNEQFF.